One and the same sample provided the 8 T cell receptor beta chains below, sequenced in a study of T cells in localized non-small cell lung cancer. The data were produced by immunoSEQ multiplex PCR, yet TCRdb's version contains in-frame clones alone and is incomplete. The sample contains 20,000 to 30,000 clones, 88% of which appear only once. The specimen was peripheral blood mononuclear cells, collected before any cancer treatment. All receptors derive from a woman aged 35 to 75 with stage III lung adenocarcinoma.

The sample holds one count of this clone. The rearrangement uses TRBV21-1 and TRBJ1-4; no DNA check was done on the table's D call, TRBD1. TRBV21-1 is listed as a pseudogene. The CDR3 spans 15 residues. In nucleotides, the CDR3 is TGTGCCAGCAGCACCCTTGACAGGGGATCTGAAAAACTGTTTTTT. Translated, it gives CASSTLDRGSEKLFF.

The chain has TRBV30 and TRBJ2-7, with D maybe TRBD1 (7 bases). Germline CDR1 GTSNPN, CDR2 SVGIG (reference sequence). This CDR3 contains 14 residues. The V gene lost 2 bases and the J gene lost 3 bases, with 14 bases spanning the gap. CDR3 coding DNA: TGTGCCTGGAGTATCCAGGGGGGTGACTACGAGCAGTACTTC. It specifies CAWSIQGGDYEQYF. Full variable domain (remainder filled in from reference TRBV30 and TRBJ2-7): SQTIHQWPATLVQPVGSPLSLECTVEGTSNPNLYWYRQAAGRGLQLLFYSVGIGQISSEVPQNLSASRPQDRQFILSSKKLLLSDSGFYLCAWSIQGGDYEQYFGPGTRLTVT.

This sequence joins TRBV2 and TRBJ2-3, with D unresolved. From germline, CDR1 is SNHLY and CDR2 FYNNEI. The CDR3 length is 12 residues. Between the trimmed V and J ends, which lost 7 bases and 8 bases, there was a span of 13 bases. The CDR3 region is CASKSSERTQYF. The DNA for the CDR3 is TGTGCCAGCAAATCTTCCGAACGTACGCAGTATTTT.

The chain recombines TRBV9 with TRBJ2-1, with 11 positions matching TRBD2. Germline assignment: CDR1 SGDLS and CDR2 YYNGEE. This CDR3 has 18 residues. V was pared by 0 bases and J by 0 bases, with 5 bases of the junction left unmatched. CDR3 bases: TGTGCCAGCAGCGTAGCGGCTAGCGGGGGGCCCTCCTACAATGAGCAGTTCTTC. This codes for CASSVAASGGPSYNEQFF.

This rearrangement joins TRBV20-1 to TRBJ1-2, with D perhaps matching TRBD1 (5 bases). The germline V gene has CDR1 DFQATT and CDR2 SNEGSKA (reference sequence). This CDR3 region has 11 residues. Trimming removed 5 bases from V and 7 bases from J, with 11 bases in between. The CDR3 DNA reads TGCAGTGCTGGAGGGGTGGGTGGCTACACCTTC. Encoded protein: CSAGGVGGYTF.

V and J are TRBV7-2 and TRBJ2-1; 11 bases align to TRBD1. Germline trimming cut 2 bases from V and 6 bases from J; bases unmatched to any gene: 6. The CDR3 is 16 amino acids. Per the germline V gene, CDR1 is SGHTA and CDR2 is FQGNSA. CDR3 protein: CASSLLGQGVRNEQFF. The CDR3 nucleotides read TGTGCCAGCAGCTTACTGGGACAGGGGGTGCGCAATGAGCAGTTCTTC.

The chain is built from TRBV6-5 and TRBJ1-5, with D unclear. Trimming pared 8 bases from V and 3 bases from J, leaving 14 bases between. The CDR3 spans 14 residues. Germline CDR1 and CDR2: MNHEY and SVGAGI. The CDR3 reads CASALIGVNQPQHF. CDR3 coding DNA: TGTGCCAGCGCGTTAATAGGAGTCAATCAGCCCCAGCATTTT.

Only one count was recorded for this clone. The gene calls are TRBV10-1 and TRBJ2-7, with D possibly being TRBD1 (6 bases). V lost 2 bases, J lost 3 bases, and 11 bases lay in between. The CDR3 consists of 14 residues. Germline CDR1 and CDR2: WNHNN and SYGVQD (reference sequence). Here the CDR3 DNA reads TGCGCCAGCAGTGAGGGTTTGACAGGCTACGAGCAGTACTTC. Its translation is CASSEGLTGYEQYF.